This TCR beta chain derives from a study of blood T cell repertoires in COVID-19. The overall study: T cells, B-cell-depleted T cells, or PBMCs supplied cDNA or gDNA.

Sequenced by immunoSEQ multiplex PCR; TCRdb stores in-frame clones only, minus some. Of hundreds of thousands of clones in the sample, about 91% are singletons; the top ten hold around a tenth. CDR1 MDHEN and CDR2 SYDVKM come from the germline V gene. This CDR3 has 20 residues. The V gene end was trimmed by 2 bases and the J gene end by 4 bases; junction bases not matched to a gene: 20. Individuals drawn from around 25 US areas were about 18 to 95 years old. The V gene is TRBV28, the J gene TRBJ2-5; 9 nucleotides agree with TRBD1. Sequenced material: PBMCs or T cells enriched from blood (not recorded which). The receptor was derived from a woman aged 40 to 50 who had recovered from COVID-19. CDR3 nucleotides: TGTGCCAGCAGTTTAGTCGAGAGCCATGGGACAGGGTCGTGGGGAGAGACCCAGTACTTC. As protein: CASSLVESHGTGSWGETQYF.